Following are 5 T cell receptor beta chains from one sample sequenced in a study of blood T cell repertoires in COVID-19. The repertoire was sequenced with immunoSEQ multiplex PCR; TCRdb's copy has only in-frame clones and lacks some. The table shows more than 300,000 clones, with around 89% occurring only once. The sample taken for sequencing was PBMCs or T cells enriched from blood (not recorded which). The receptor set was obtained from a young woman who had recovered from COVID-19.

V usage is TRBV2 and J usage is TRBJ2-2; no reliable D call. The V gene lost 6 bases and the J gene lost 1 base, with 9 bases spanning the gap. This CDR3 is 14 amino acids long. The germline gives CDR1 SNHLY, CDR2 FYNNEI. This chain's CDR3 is CASRGPGNTGELFF. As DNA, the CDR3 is TGTGCCAGCAGGGGCCCCGGGAACACCGGGGAGCTGTTTTTT.

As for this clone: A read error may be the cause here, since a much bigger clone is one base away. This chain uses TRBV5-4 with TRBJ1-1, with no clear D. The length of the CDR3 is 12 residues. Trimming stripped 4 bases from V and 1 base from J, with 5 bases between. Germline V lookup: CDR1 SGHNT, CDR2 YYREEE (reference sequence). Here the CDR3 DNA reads TGTGCCAGCAGCGAGGCGAACACTGAAGCTTTCTTT. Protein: CASSEANTEAFF.

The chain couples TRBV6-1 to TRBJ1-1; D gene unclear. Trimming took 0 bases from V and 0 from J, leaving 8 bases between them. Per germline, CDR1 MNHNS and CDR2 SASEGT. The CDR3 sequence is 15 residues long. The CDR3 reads CASSEAWAMNTEAFF. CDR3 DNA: TGTGCCAGCAGTGAAGCGTGGGCCATGAACACTGAAGCTTTCTTT.

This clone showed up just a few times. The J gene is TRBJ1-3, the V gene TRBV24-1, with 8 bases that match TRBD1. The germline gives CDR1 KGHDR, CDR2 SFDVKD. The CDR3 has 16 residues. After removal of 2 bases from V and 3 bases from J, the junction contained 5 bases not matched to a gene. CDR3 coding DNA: TGTGCCACCAGTGATTCCTTCGACAGGGGTGGAAACACCATATATTTT. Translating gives CATSDSFDRGGNTIYF.

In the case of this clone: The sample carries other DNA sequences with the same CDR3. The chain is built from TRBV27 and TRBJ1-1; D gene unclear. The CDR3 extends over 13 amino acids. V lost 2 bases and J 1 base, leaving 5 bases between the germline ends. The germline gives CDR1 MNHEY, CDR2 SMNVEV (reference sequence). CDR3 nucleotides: TGTGCCAGCAGTTTAGGGAGGAACACTGAAGCTTTCTTT. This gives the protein CASSLGRNTEAFF.